The clone carrying this TCR beta chain was recorded once. Antigen specificity is unknown. This sample was taken from a study of OX40 agonist ivuxolimab in advanced cancers. Study-level background: Hepatocellular carcinoma, melanoma, renal cell or head and neck cancer occurred in dose-escalation patients. General study results and limits: It was also the case that some nonresponders had low normalized T-cell clonal expansion. The average count of expanded clones was higher among CD8+ T cells than among CD4+.

Data came from immunoSEQ multiplex PCR; TCRdb stores just in-frame clones and leaves some out. The table shows some 21,000 clones, with more than 75% occurring only once. Trimming cost V 5 bases and J 11 bases, with 11 bases left between them. The germline gives CDR1 SGHVS, CDR2 FQNEAQ. There are 11 residues in the CDR3. The source is an adult with an advanced solid tumor such as melanoma, head and neck, liver or kidney cancer. This chain joins TRBV7-8 and TRBJ2-3; D is unresolved. This specimen consisted of CD4+ or CD8+ T cells sorted from blood, obtained in a trial of the OX40 agonist ivuxolimab. This chain's CDR3 is CASSVRREQYF. The CDR3 coding sequence is TGTGCCAGCAGCGTCAGAAGGGAGCAGTATTTT.